The 11 T cell receptor beta chains listed next were all sequenced from one sample in a study of blood T cell repertoires in COVID-19. Profiled with immunoSEQ multiplex PCR; TCRdb holds only in-frame clones, not every one. Of around 350,000 clones listed, about 88% were seen once; the top ten hold about 3%. Specimen: peripheral blood. These receptors all stem from a human donor in a cohort sampled during active COVID-19.

The chain has TRBV5-4 and TRBJ2-1; 12 positions agree with TRBD2. Germline V CDR1 and CDR2: SGHNT, YYREEE (reference sequence). The CDR3 is 16 amino acids. V lost 3 bases and J lost 4; bases outside the gene matches: 5. This CDR3 is CASSSRLAGGYNEQFF. CDR3 sequence (DNA): TGTGCCAGCAGCTCCCGGCTAGCGGGAGGGTACAATGAGCAGTTCTTC.

The chain uses TRBV3-1 (or the pseudogene TRBV3-2) and TRBJ2-5, with D hard to call. Per germline, CDR1 LGHDT and CDR2 YNNKEL (reference sequence). The CDR3 has 14 amino acids. V dropped 1 base and J dropped 7 bases, with 13 bases sitting between them. Written as DNA, the CDR3 is TGTGCCAGCAGCCAAGGACCGAGAGGCGGGACCCAGTACTTC. This gives the protein CASSQGPRGGTQYF.

V is TRBV4-1 and J is TRBJ1-4, with a weak D call TRBD1 (5 bases). Germline loops: CDR1 MGHRA, CDR2 YSYEKL. Between the trimmed V and J ends, which lost 0 bases and 0 bases, there was a span of 14 bases. The CDR3 spans 18 residues. The CDR3 region has the DNA TGCGCCAGCAGCCAAGAAGCTCCCGGGGGGGCAACTAATGAAAAACTGTTTTTT. It translates to CASSQEAPGGATNEKLFF.

This sequence joins TRBV6-2 or TRBV6-3 and TRBJ1-2; 8 bases match TRBD1. The CDR3 totals 18 residues. Germline CDR1 is MNHEY and CDR2 is SVGEGT. V dropped 1 base and J dropped 4; count of bases not matched to a gene: 14. DNA for the CDR3: TGTGCCAGCAGTTACTTCCCCGCAGGGGGCGGATTGAGCTATGGCTACACCTTC. Translated, it gives CASSYFPAGGGLSYGYTF.

The chain recombines TRBV29-1 with TRBJ1-2, with 9 bases lining up with TRBD1. The CDR3 length is 13 residues. CDR1 and CDR2 (germline): SQVTM, ANQGSEA. Trimming took 7 bases from V and 4 from J; bases not matched to a gene: 7. The CDR3 DNA reads as TGCAGCGCTTCTACGACAGGGGGCTATGGCTACACCTTC. Translation gives CSASTTGGYGYTF.

A single count supports this clone. V is TRBV7-9 and J is TRBJ2-1, with 7 bases identical to TRBD1. The V segment lost 5 bases and the J segment 6 bases; nucleotides outside the gene matches: 10. Germline V CDR1 and CDR2: SEHNR, FQNEAQ (reference sequence). This CDR3 region has 15 residues. This CDR3 reads CASSEILDRANEQFF. CDR3 sequence (DNA): TGTGCCAGCAGCGAAATTTTAGACAGGGCCAATGAGCAGTTCTTC.

This rearrangement joins TRBV20-1 to TRBJ1-2, with 9 bases aligning to TRBD1. The V gene's germline CDR1 is DFQATT and CDR2 SNEGSKA (reference sequence). The CDR3 contains 16 residues. V was clipped by 3 bases and J by 3 bases; unmatched bases: 11. CDR3 in DNA: TGCAGTGCTAGTCTCACTGGCACAGGGGGCTACTATGGCTACACCTTC. This translates into CSASLTGTGGYYGYTF.

This chain joins TRBV28 and TRBJ1-2; D perhaps matches TRBD1 (6 bases). The CDR3 runs to 14 residues. Germline CDR1 is MDHEN and CDR2 is SYDVKM. The V end lost 3 bases, the J end lost 8 bases, and 16 bases lay between the germline ends. CDR3 in amino acids: CASSFEQGLRGYTF. The CDR3 DNA reads TGTGCCAGCAGTTTCGAACAGGGCCTCCGAGGCTACACCTTC.

The rearrangement links TRBV7-3 to TRBJ2-1; unclear D gene. The germline V and J ends were trimmed by 2 bases and 5 bases, with 10 bases remaining between them. The CDR3 is made up of 14 amino acids. Germline CDR1 SGHTA, CDR2 FQGTGA. CDR3 in amino acids: CASSLSGLNNEQFF. The CDR3 region has the DNA TGTGCCAGCAGCTTATCGGGTCTAAACAATGAGCAGTTCTTC.

The chain is built from TRBV10-2 and TRBJ2-6; 11 positions match TRBD1. Germline V gene lookup returns CDR1 WSHSY and CDR2 SAAADI. This CDR3 is built from 16 residues. After removal of 7 bases from V and 4 bases from J, the junction contained 6 bases not matched to a gene. The CDR3 protein is CASTGQGARGANVLTF. DNA for the CDR3: TGCGCCAGCACCGGACAGGGGGCGAGGGGGGCCAACGTCCTGACTTTC.

The chain is built from TRBV6-5 and TRBJ1-3; D gene uncertain. Germline-derived CDR1 and CDR2 are MNHEY and SVGAGI. Trimming cost V 4 bases and J 0 bases, with 7 bases left between them. This CDR3 region has 14 residues. CDR3 in amino acids: CASSLSYSGNTIYF. For the CDR3, the DNA is TGTGCCAGCAGTTTGAGCTACTCTGGAAACACCATATATTTT.